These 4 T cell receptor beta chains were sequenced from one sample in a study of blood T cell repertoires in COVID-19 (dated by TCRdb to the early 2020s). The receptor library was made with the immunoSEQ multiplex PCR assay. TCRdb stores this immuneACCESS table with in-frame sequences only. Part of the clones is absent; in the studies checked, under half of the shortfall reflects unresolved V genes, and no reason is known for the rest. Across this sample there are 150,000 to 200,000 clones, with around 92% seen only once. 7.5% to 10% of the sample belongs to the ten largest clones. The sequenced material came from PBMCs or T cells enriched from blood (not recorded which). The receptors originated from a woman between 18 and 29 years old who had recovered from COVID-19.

CDR3 region: CASSLFAGLSGNTIYF. In nucleotides, the CDR3 is TGTGCCAGCAGTTTATTTGCAGGGCTATCTGGAAACACCATATATTTT. V and J are TRBV28 and TRBJ1-3; possibly TRBD1 for D (5 bases). Trimming took off 1 base at V and 1 base at J, with 11 bases between the two ends. The CDR3 totals 16 residues. Germline CDR1 and CDR2: MDHEN and SYDVKM. Using reference TRBV28 and TRBJ1-3 for the parts outside the CDR3, the full variable domain is DVKVTQSSRYLVKRTGEKVFLECVQDMDHENMFWYRQDPGLGLRLIYFSYDVKMKEKGDIPEGYSVSREKKERFSLILESASTNQTSMYLCASSLFAGLSGNTIYFGEGSWLTVV.

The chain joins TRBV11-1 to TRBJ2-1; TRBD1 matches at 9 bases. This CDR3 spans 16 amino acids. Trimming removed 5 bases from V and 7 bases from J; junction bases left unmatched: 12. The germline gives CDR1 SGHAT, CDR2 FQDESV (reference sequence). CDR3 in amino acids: CASSPRQGGLLNEQFF. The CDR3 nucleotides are TGTGCCAGCAGCCCTAGACAGGGGGGGTTGCTAAATGAGCAGTTCTTC.

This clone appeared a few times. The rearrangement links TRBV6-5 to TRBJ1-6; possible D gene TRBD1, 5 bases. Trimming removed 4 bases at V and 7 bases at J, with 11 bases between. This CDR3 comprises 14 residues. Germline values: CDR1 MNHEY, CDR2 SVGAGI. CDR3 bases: TGTGCCAGCAGTTCAGGGCTGAAAAATTCACCCCTCCACTTT. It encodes CASSSGLKNSPLHF.

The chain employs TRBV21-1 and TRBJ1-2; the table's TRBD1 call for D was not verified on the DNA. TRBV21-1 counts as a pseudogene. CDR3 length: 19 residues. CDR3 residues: CASSPSDRGSKAFNYGYTF. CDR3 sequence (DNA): TGTGCCAGCAGCCCCAGCGACAGGGGATCAAAAGCCTTCAACTATGGCTACACCTTC.